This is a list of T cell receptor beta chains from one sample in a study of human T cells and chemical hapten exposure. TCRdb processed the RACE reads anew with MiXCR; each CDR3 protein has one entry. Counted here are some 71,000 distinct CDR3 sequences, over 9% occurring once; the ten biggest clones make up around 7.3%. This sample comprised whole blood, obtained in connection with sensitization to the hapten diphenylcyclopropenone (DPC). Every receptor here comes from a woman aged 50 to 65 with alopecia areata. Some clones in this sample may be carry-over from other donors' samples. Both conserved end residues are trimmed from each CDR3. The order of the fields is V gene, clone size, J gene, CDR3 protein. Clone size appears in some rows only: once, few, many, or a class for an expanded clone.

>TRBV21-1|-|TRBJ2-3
ASSKGTSLGCRTQY
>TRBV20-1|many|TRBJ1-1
SARVAYLNTEAF
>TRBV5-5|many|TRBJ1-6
ASSLGPTDSPLH
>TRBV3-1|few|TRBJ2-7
ASSQQIKYEQY
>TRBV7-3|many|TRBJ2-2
ASSPTRGGELF
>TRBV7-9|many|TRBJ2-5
ASSHPTGFVFETQY
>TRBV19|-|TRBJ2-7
ASSIPLGLAGYEQY
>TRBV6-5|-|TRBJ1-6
ASSYSAGAPLH
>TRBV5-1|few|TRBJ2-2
ASSLEFGGELF
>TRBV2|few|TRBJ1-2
ASSERGTGGYT
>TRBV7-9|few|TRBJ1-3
ASSVWQGHPSGNTIY
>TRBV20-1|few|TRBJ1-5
SSLRSRQDSNQPQH
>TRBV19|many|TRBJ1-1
ASIGLNTEAF
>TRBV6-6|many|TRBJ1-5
ASSDSNQPQH
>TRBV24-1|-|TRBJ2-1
ATSDPGRNEQF
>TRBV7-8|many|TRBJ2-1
ASSSRTRSSYNEQF
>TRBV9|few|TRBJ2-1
ASTTAAGGSQNEQF
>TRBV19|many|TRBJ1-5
ASSIWEASGNQPQH
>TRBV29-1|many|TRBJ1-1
SVVPRLAQNTEAF
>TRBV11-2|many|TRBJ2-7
ASSSLGGGREQY
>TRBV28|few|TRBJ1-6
ASSLGSPLH
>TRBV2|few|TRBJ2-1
ATAKSGLVLREQF
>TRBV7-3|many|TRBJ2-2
ASSLNTGELF
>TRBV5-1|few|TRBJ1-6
ASSPDLTYNSPLH
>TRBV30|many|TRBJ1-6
AWSVLSDGNSPLH
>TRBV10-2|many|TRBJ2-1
ASRNHRQDPLNNEQF
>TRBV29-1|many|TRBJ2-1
SGEGDNEQF
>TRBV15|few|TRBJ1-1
ATSRDQGSWAGAF
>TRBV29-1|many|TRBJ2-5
SVSENQETQY
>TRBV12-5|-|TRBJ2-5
ASGLDPGETQY
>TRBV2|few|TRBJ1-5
ASSAGVQPQH
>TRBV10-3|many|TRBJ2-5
AISEVQETQY
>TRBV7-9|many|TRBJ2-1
ASSPGANNEQF
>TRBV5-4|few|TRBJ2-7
ASSLSGLAPSYEQY
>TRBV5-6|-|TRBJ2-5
ASSSGGRGWY
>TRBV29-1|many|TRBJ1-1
SVHGDRGLTNTEAF
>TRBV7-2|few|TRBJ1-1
ASSATGAGTEAF
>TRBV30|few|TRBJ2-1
AWSVSGLLGEQF
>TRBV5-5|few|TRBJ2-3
ASEEGRTDTQY
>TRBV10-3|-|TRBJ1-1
AISERHENTEAF
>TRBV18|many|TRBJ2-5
ASSPREETQY
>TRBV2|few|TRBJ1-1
ASILNSQGMNTEAF
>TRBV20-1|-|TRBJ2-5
SARTASGRIRETQY
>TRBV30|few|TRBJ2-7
AWMAAYEQY
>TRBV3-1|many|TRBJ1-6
ASSQEIVGSSPLH
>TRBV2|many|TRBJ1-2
ASSAGLGGYT
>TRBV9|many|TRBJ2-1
ASSVEVVAANEQF
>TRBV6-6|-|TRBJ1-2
ASSYSGIEGYT
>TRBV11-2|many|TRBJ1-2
ASSLVGASWGYT
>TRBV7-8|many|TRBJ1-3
ASSPDRVWGNTIY
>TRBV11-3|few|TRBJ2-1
ASSQGLADYNEQF
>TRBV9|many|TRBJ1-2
ASSVGVTPGGYT
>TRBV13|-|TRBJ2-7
ASSSNPGPAGEPY
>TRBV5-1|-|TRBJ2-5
ASSLYPGGLETQY
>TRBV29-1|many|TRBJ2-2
SVYTGGTGELF
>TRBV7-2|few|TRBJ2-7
ASSFPAGLAYEQY
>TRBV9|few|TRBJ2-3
ASSVTIRTDTQY
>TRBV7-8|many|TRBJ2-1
ASSPSTYNEQF